These 13 T cell receptor beta chains originate from one sample sequenced in a study of T cell responses to AZD1222 COVID-19 vaccine. Sequencing used immunoSEQ multiplex PCR; TCRdb keeps in-frame clones, though not all of them. The sample holds under 95,000 clones; 75% to 90% are singletons and the top ten take approximately 1.4%. The sample in question was peripheral blood, obtained 28 days after the second AZD1222 dose. The origin of the receptors is an adult who received the AZD1222 COVID-19 vaccine.

The CDR3 nucleotides are TGCGCCAGCAGCTTGACCGGGACTAGCAGAACCACAGATACGCAGTATTTT. Residues: CASSLTGTSRTTDTQYF. The chain couples TRBV5-1 to TRBJ2-3; 9 bases align to TRBD2. There are 17 residues in the CDR3. With 1 base clipped from V and 2 bases from J, the junction kept 8 bases outside the gene matches. CDR1 is SGHRS, CDR2 YFSETQ, per germline.

This clone appeared a single time. The chain carries TRBV29-1 and TRBJ1-1; no definite D call. With 3 bases removed from V and 0 bases from J, the gap between germline ends came to 8 bases. The CDR3 has 13 amino acids. The V gene's germline CDR1 is SQVTM and CDR2 ANQGSEA. The CDR3 loop reads CSVERNMNTEAFF. DNA for the CDR3: TGCAGCGTTGAGAGGAACATGAACACTGAAGCTTTCTTT. Full variable domain (missing parts from reference TRBV29-1 and TRBJ1-1): SAVISQKPSRDICQRGTSLTIQCQVDSQVTMMFWYRQQPGQSLTLIATANQGSEATYESGFVIDKFPISRPNLTFSTLTVSNMSPEDSSIYLCSVERNMNTEAFFGQGTRLTVV.

The chain joins TRBV24-1 to TRBJ1-5; the match to TRBD1 covers 7 bases. The length of the CDR3 is 13 residues. The germline gives CDR1 KGHDR, CDR2 SFDVKD. Trimming cost V 3 bases and J 6 bases; bases outside gene matches: 1. The CDR3 spells CATSDTGVQPQHF. The CDR3 DNA is TGTGCCACCAGTGATACAGGGGTTCAGCCCCAGCATTTT.

The chain couples TRBV18 to TRBJ1-2, with 8 bases fitting TRBD1. Germline loops: CDR1 KGHSH, CDR2 LQKENI. The junction had 3 bases not matched to a gene; V was cut back by 4 bases and J by 8 bases. This CDR3 is 12 amino acids long. The CDR3 loop reads CASSRRQGGYTF. DNA of the CDR3: TGTGCCAGCTCACGCCGACAGGGGGGCTACACCTTC.

The table lists this clone with a few counts. The chain carries TRBV10-3 and TRBJ2-3; 9 bases are shared with TRBD2. CDR1 ENHRY and CDR2 SYGVKD come from the germline V gene. CDR3 size: 17 residues. The ends lost 3 bases at V and 7 bases at J; junction bases unmatched: 14. CDR3 residues: CAISDPSGAGGTNTQYF. The CDR3 region has the DNA TGTGCCATCAGTGACCCCTCTGGAGCGGGGGGTACCAATACGCAGTATTTT.

The rearrangement links TRBV28 to TRBJ1-6, with D perhaps matching TRBD1 (6 bases). The CDR3 sequence is 24 residues long. Trimming removed 2 bases from V and 0 bases from J, with 32 bases in between. Germline CDR1 is MDHEN and CDR2 is SYDVKM. The CDR3 protein is CASSLPGLSMFPGEQSSYNSPLHF. The DNA for the CDR3 is TGTGCCAGCAGTTTACCCGGCCTCTCGATGTTCCCAGGGGAGCAAAGCTCCTATAATTCACCCCTCCACTTT.

V usage is TRBV6-2 or TRBV6-3 and J usage is TRBJ2-5; no clear D. The CDR3 extends over 15 amino acids. The ends were cut back, 6 bases at V and 3 bases at J, with 17 bases in the middle. In germline, CDR1 is MNHEY, CDR2 SVGEGT. CDR3 DNA: TGTGCCAGCAGCCGGCGCCCCCCTGGGAAAGAGACCCAGTACTTC. As protein: CASSRRPPGKETQYF.

The gene calls are TRBV20-1 and TRBJ2-7; no reliable D call. V was cut by 3 bases and J by 2 bases, with 14 bases left in between. Germline lookup yields CDR1 DFQATT and CDR2 SNEGSKA (reference sequence). This CDR3 spans 14 amino acids. The CDR3 sequence is CSASWAPRPYEQYF. The CDR3 bases are TGCAGTGCTAGTTGGGCCCCACGCCCCTACGAGCAGTACTTC.

This clone was seen only a few times. The rearrangement links TRBV7-8 to TRBJ1-5; maybe TRBD1 (6 bases). The CDR3 runs 16 residues. V was cut by 5 bases and J by 4 bases, with 18 bases left in between. Looked up from germline, CDR1 is SGHVS and CDR2 is FQNEAQ. CDR3 residues: CASSRGPQGANQPQHF. As DNA, the CDR3 is TGTGCCAGCAGCCGTGGACCACAGGGTGCAAATCAGCCCCAGCATTTT.

As to this clone: One end of the junction varies from germline; a read error may be responsible. This chain uses TRBV4-3 with TRBJ2-7, with a tentative D call TRBD1 (6 bases). CDR1 LGHNA and CDR2 YSLEER come from the germline V gene. The CDR3 contains 15 residues. The CDR3 DNA sequence: TGCGCCAGCAGACAAGCCAGTACAGGGTACTACGAGCAGTACTTC. Protein: CASRQASTGYYEQYF.

This clone has a handful of counts. CDR3 in amino acids: CASSLGSSNEKLFF. In DNA, the CDR3 is TGTGCCAGCAGCCTCGGGTCGAGTAATGAAAAACTGTTTTTT. V is TRBV5-4 and J is TRBJ1-4; the D is unclear. This CDR3 contains 14 residues. V shed 4 bases and J shed 4 bases, with 11 bases lying between them. Germline CDR1 is SGHNT and CDR2 is YYREEE (reference sequence).

The rearrangement links TRBV10-1 to TRBJ1-1; maybe TRBD1 (5 bases). Germline CDR1 reads WNHNN; CDR2 reads SYGVQD (reference sequence). The CDR3 extends over 18 amino acids. Trimming stripped 8 bases from V and 1 base from J, with 26 bases between. The CDR3 DNA reads TGCGCCAGCCAACCCATAAGGGACCTAGACCCCCCGAACACTGAAGCTTTCTTT. Its protein product is CASQPIRDLDPPNTEAFF.

The rearrangement links TRBV24-1 to TRBJ1-5, with 7 bases fitting TRBD1. Germline-derived CDR1 and CDR2 are KGHDR and SFDVKD. The CDR3 extends over 13 amino acids. J lost 2 bases, V lost 8 bases, and 2 bases had no gene match. CDR3: CATMGTGNQPQHF. The CDR3 coding sequence is TGTGCCACCATGGGGACAGGCAATCAGCCCCAGCATTTT.